The 23 T cell receptor beta chains given below trace back to one sample, sequenced in a study of Graves' ophthalmopathy and Graves' hyperthyroidism. RNA served as the template for amplifying TCR beta CDR3 regions. Scientists carried out first-round RT-PCR using HTBI primers and then a second-round multiplex PCR. A single record per CDR3 protein comes from TCRdb applying MiXCR to the multiplex PCR reads. The sample holds over 200,000 distinct CDR3 sequences, over 25% seen once. The sample taken for sequencing was peripheral blood. These receptors all come from a man aged 45-60 years with Graves' ophthalmopathy.

This chain connects TRBV30 to TRBJ2-7; D is perhaps TRBD2 (6 bases). Germline CDR1 GTSNPN, CDR2 SVGIG (reference sequence). The CDR3 covers 13 residues. The V gene lost 7 bases and the J gene lost 0 bases, with 13 bases spanning the gap. The DNA for the CDR3 is TGTGCCTCCCATGGGCGGGGCTCCTACGAGCAGTACTTC. Protein sequence: CASHGRGSYEQYF.

This clonotype was detected many times. The chain has TRBV30 and TRBJ1-6; D remains ambiguous. Trimming took 5 bases from V and 7 from J, leaving 15 bases between them. The CDR3 consists of 14 residues. Germline V CDR1 and CDR2: GTSNPN, SVGIG (reference sequence). The CDR3 nucleotides read TGTGCCTGGGAAGGGATTCTGGGGAATTCACCCCTCCACTTT. Translation gives CAWEGILGNSPLHF. The entire variable domain, with the rest obtained from reference TRBV30 and TRBJ1-6, is as follows: SQTIHQWPATLVQPVGSPLSLECTVEGTSNPNLYWYRQAAGRGLQLLFYSVGIGQISSEVPQNLSASRPQDRQFILSSKKLLLSDSGFYLCAWEGILGNSPLHFGNGTRLTVT.

In its sample, this clonotype was seen many times. This chain joins TRBV19 and TRBJ1-1; possibly TRBD1 for D (6 bases). V was shortened by 3 bases and J by 3 bases, with 11 bases between the two germline ends. The CDR3 is 14 residues long. Germline V gives CDR1 LNHDA, CDR2 SQIVND (reference sequence). CDR3 in amino acids: CASSIGGSDTEAFF. The DNA for the CDR3 is TGTGCCAGTAGTATCGGGGGCTCGGACACTGAAGCTTTCTTT.

In its sample, this clonotype was seen many times. The chain combines TRBV24-1 with TRBJ1-2; TRBD1 matches 9 bases. J gave up 8 bases and V 7 bases, and 7 bases lay outside the gene matches. Germline assignment: CDR1 KGHDR and CDR2 SFDVKD. CDR3 length: 13 residues. In DNA form, the CDR3 reads TGTGCCACCAGCTCCGGGACAGGGTTCGGCTACACCTTC. Its translation is CATSSGTGFGYTF.

The chain employs TRBV20-1 and TRBJ2-7; the match to TRBD2 covers 9 bases. The V gene end was trimmed by 0 bases and the J gene end by 7 bases; junction bases not matched to a gene: 10. This CDR3 region has 15 residues. Germline V gene data show CDR1 as DFQATT and CDR2 as SNEGSKA (reference sequence). CDR3 nucleotide sequence: TGCAGTGCTAGAGATTCGGCGGGAGGGTACGGAGAGCAGTACTTC. It translates to CSARDSAGGYGEQYF.

This clonotype was observed once. The V and J genes are TRBV7-3 and TRBJ2-5; a weak D match, TRBD1 (7 bases). The V gene's germline CDR1 is SGHTA and CDR2 FQGTGA. This CDR3 spans 15 amino acids. Trimming removed 1 base at V and 3 bases at J, with 12 bases between. This CDR3 reads CASSLIADRKETQYF. In DNA, the CDR3 is TGTGCCAGCAGCTTAATAGCGGACAGGAAAGAGACCCAGTACTTC.

The rearrangement uses TRBV7-3 and TRBJ2-2, with TRBD2 as a possible D gene (6 bases). CDR3 length: 14 residues. V lost 5 bases and J lost 7, with 14 bases in between. Germline CDR1 and CDR2: SGHTA and FQGTGA. CDR3 sequence: CASSQTSSSGELFF. CDR3 in DNA: TGTGCCAGCAGCCAAACTAGCTCCAGCGGGGAGCTGTTTTTT.

The chain uses TRBV11-2 and TRBJ2-7, with a weak D call TRBD1 (8 bases). CDR3 size: 16 residues. The V end was cut by 1 base, the J end by 2 bases, with 15 bases between. CDR1 SGHAT and CDR2 FQNNGV come from the germline V gene. This CDR3 is CASSLGGGQAAYEQYF. The CDR3 DNA follows: TGTGCCAGCAGCTTAGGGGGGGGACAGGCAGCCTACGAGCAGTACTTC.

This clonotype was detected many times. The genes are TRBV11-2 and TRBJ2-7; D ambiguous. This CDR3 region has 12 residues. The V and J ends lost 5 bases and 7 bases respectively, with 12 bases between them. Looked up from germline, CDR1 is SGHAT and CDR2 is FQNNGV. In DNA, the CDR3 is TGTGCCAGCAGCCCCCCGTTTAATGAGCAGTACTTC. It translates to CASSPPFNEQYF.

This clonotype has a count of ten or more. The chain is built from TRBV6-1 and TRBJ2-7, with D maybe TRBD2 (6 bases). The CDR3 loop spans 12 amino acids. Germline CDR1 MNHNS, CDR2 SASEGT. V was shortened by 7 bases and J by 2 bases, with 9 bases between the two germline ends. The CDR3 nucleotides read TGTGCCAGCACAGGACTACCCTACGAGCAGTACTTC. This sequence encodes CASTGLPYEQYF.

This clonotype was seen ten or more times. This chain uses TRBV28 with TRBJ2-4; maybe TRBD1 (6 bases). The length of the CDR3 is 16 residues. The V end lost 6 bases, the J end lost 1 base, and 16 bases lay between the germline ends. CDR1 and CDR2 (germline): MDHEN, SYDVKM. The CDR3, as DNA: TGTGCCAGCAGAGGTTCAGGGGTTTGGGCCAAAAACATTCAGTACTTC. It is translated as CASRGSGVWAKNIQYF.

The rearrangement uses TRBV6-1 and TRBJ2-7, with 9 bases that match TRBD1. J was trimmed by 2 bases and V by 2 bases; bases with no gene match: 7. Germline loops: CDR1 MNHNS, CDR2 SASEGT. This CDR3 spans 16 amino acids. The DNA of the CDR3 is TGTGCCAGCAGTGAACGGCGGACAGGGGTCGCCTACGAGCAGTACTTC. This codes for CASSERRTGVAYEQYF.

This clonotype came up many times. The chain uses TRBV6-5 and TRBJ1-1, with D uncertain. There are 17 residues in the CDR3. V was shortened by 0 bases and J by 3 bases, with 17 bases between the two germline ends. Per the germline V gene, CDR1 is MNHEY and CDR2 is SVGAGI. For the CDR3, the DNA is TGTGCCAGCAGTTACTCCGCCCAGCAGGTTCCCCACACTGAAGCTTTCTTT. This codes for CASSYSAQQVPHTEAFF.

The sample holds many counts of this clonotype. This chain uses TRBV28 with TRBJ2-7; a weak D match, TRBD2 (5 bases). Germline V gene data show CDR1 as MDHEN and CDR2 as SYDVKM. The CDR3 consists of 13 residues. Trimming stripped 5 bases from V and 2 bases from J, with 10 bases between. The CDR3 sequence is CASSRLGTYEQYF. Here the CDR3 DNA reads TGTGCCAGCAGTCGTCTCGGGACCTACGAGCAGTACTTC.

This clonotype was seen once. The V gene is TRBV20-1, the J gene TRBJ2-5, with 14 bases matching TRBD2. Germline assignment: CDR1 DFQATT and CDR2 SNEGSKA (reference sequence). The trim removed 3 bases at V and 5 bases at J, leaving 11 bases unmatched. The CDR3 is 17 amino acids. CDR3 residues: CSARVPGLAGDGETQYF. DNA for the CDR3: TGCAGTGCTAGGGTCCCGGGACTAGCGGGAGATGGGGAGACCCAGTACTTC.

The CDR3 spells CASSLLASGVAGELFF. The CDR3 DNA reads as TGTGCCAGCAGCTTGCTAGCTTCGGGCGTCGCCGGGGAGCTGTTTTTT. The rearrangement links TRBV7-8 to TRBJ2-2; D is perhaps TRBD2 (5 bases). This CDR3 spans 16 amino acids. Per the germline V gene, CDR1 is SGHVS and CDR2 is FQNEAQ. V lost 3 bases and J 6 bases, leaving 17 bases between the germline ends.

DNA for the CDR3: TGTGCCAGCAAAGACCAGACTTGGGCTCAGCCCCAGCATTTT. Its protein product is CASKDQTWAQPQHF. This chain joins TRBV6-2 or TRBV6-3 and TRBJ1-5; D is ambiguous. Per germline, CDR1 MNHEY and CDR2 SVGEGT. The length of the CDR3 is 14 residues. Trimming left V 7 bases short and J 6 bases short, with 16 bases between.

This clonotype showed up many times. This chain connects TRBV19 to TRBJ1-2, with 9 bases fitting TRBD1. CDR1 and CDR2 (germline): LNHDA, SQIVND (reference sequence). Losses at the gene ends were 6 bases for V and 6 bases for J; bases not matched to a gene: 5. This CDR3 has 13 residues. The CDR3 DNA reads as TGTGCCAGTAGGTTGACAGGGGGAGATGGCTACACCTTC. Residues: CASRLTGGDGYTF.

This clonotype was counted ten times or more. CDR3 sequence (DNA): TGCGCCAGCAGCTTGGTGTCCGGCGCAGGGCAGCCCCAGCATTTT. Its translation: CASSLVSGAGQPQHF. The chain joins TRBV5-1 to TRBJ1-5; a weak D match, TRBD1 (5 bases). Germline CDR1 SGHRS, CDR2 YFSETQ. V was shortened by 0 bases and J by 7 bases, with 14 bases between the two germline ends. CDR3 length: 15 residues.

This clonotype was observed many times. The chain uses TRBV20-1 and TRBJ2-2; TRBD1 might be the D (6 bases). Germline CDR1 is DFQATT and CDR2 is SNEGSKA (reference sequence). Trimming shortened V by 5 bases and J by 4 bases, and 14 bases separated the two germline ends. The CDR3 has 14 amino acids. CDR3 bases: TGCAGTGCTGTCAGAGGGGGTAGCACCGGGGAGCTGTTTTTT. Amino acids: CSAVRGGSTGELFF.

The table lists this clonotype with many counts. The chain is built from TRBV6-5 and TRBJ2-7; 11 positions agree with TRBD1. Trimming cost V 2 bases and J 5 bases; bases outside gene matches: 5. CDR1 is MNHEY and CDR2 is SVGAGI in the germline V gene. This CDR3 region has 15 residues. The CDR3 sequence: CASSYGDRGIDEQYF. DNA for the CDR3: TGTGCCAGCAGTTACGGGGACAGGGGGATCGACGAGCAGTACTTC.

The chain carries TRBV6-5 and TRBJ2-2; a weak D match, TRBD2 (5 bases). Germline V lookup: CDR1 MNHEY, CDR2 SVGAGI. V lost 2 bases, J lost 5 bases, and 15 bases lay in between. This CDR3 region has 16 residues. The CDR3 loop is CASSYLRAGGTGELFF. The DNA for the CDR3 is TGTGCCAGCAGTTACCTTAGGGCAGGAGGAACCGGGGAGCTGTTTTTT.

The chain employs TRBV6-1 and TRBJ2-5, with 8 bases matching TRBD2. Germline lookup yields CDR1 MNHNS and CDR2 SASEGT. The length of the CDR3 is 13 residues. After removal of 6 bases from V and 5 bases from J, the junction contained 5 bases not matched to a gene. CDR3 nucleotide sequence: TGTGCCAGCAGGGCTAGCGGGCGGGAGACCCAGTACTTC. It is translated as CASRASGRETQYF.